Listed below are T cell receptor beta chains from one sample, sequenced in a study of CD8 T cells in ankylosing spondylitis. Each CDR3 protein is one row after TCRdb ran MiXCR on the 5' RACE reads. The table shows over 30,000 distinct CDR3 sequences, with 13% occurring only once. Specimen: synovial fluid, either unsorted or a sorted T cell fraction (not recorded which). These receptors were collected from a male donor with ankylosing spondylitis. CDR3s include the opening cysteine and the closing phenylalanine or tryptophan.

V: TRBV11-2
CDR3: CASSDASYNEQFF

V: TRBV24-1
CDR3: CATSGPGPNYGYTF

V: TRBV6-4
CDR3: CASSVTSGGGNEQFF

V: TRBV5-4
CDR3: CAISPERDSYNEQFF

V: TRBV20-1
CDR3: CSAQDRVNVLNTGELFF

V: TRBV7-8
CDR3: CASVDYTRGATSEQYF

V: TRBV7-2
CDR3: CASSYWTGEQYF

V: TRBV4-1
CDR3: CASSQTGSGNTIYF

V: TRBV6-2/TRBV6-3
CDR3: CASSYFGGIETEAFF

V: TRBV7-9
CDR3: CASSYRDRVYEQYF

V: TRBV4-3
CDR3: CASSPPGDTGELFF

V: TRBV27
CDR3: CASSRDRGLEQYF

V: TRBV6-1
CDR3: CASSEVTEPNTEAFF

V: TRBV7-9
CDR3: CATFSYGGAGTGELFF